The 13 T cell receptor beta chains listed next were all sequenced from one sample in a study of T cells after yellow fever vaccination. TCRdb used MiXCR to reprocess the 5' RACE reads, holding one entry per CDR3 protein. The repertoire consists of 200,000 to 300,000 distinct CDR3 sequences, with 6.9% occurring once and the leading ten covering roughly 0.9%. The sequenced sample was CD4+ T cells sorted from PBMCs, obtained 15 days after the yellow fever booster vaccination. All receptors derive from a man younger than 45 who received the YFV17D yellow fever vaccine.

This clonotype appeared a few times. The chain carries TRBV7-2 and TRBJ2-1; no clear D gene. Trimming left V 3 bases short and J 3 bases short, with 6 bases between. Germline V CDR1 and CDR2: SGHTA, FQGNSA. The CDR3 covers 13 residues. CDR3: CASSLNIYNEQFF. CDR3 in DNA: TGTGCCAGCAGCTTGAATATCTACAATGAGCAGTTCTTC.

This clonotype was seen at least ten times. The genes are TRBV15 and TRBJ2-5; a weak D match, TRBD2 (5 bases). Germline V gene data show CDR1 as LNHNV and CDR2 as YYDKDF (reference sequence). There are 14 residues in the CDR3. V was trimmed by 3 bases and J by 1 base, leaving 9 bases between them. In DNA, the CDR3 is TGTGCCACCAGCAGGCCGGGAACCCAAGAGACCCAGTACTTC. Encoded protein: CATSRPGTQETQYF.

This clonotype was seen many times. The chain employs TRBV18 and TRBJ1-1; 9 positions agree with TRBD1. Unmatched junction bases numbered 8, after V lost 3 bases and J lost 6 bases. The CDR3 has 15 residues. Germline CDR1 KGHSH, CDR2 LQKENI. This chain's CDR3 is CASSPRQGDAAEAFF. CDR3 bases: TGTGCCAGCTCACCTAGACAGGGGGATGCCGCTGAAGCTTTCTTT.

This clonotype was seen more than once but under ten times. J is TRBJ1-1 and V is TRBV28, with D tentatively TRBD1 (5 bases). The V end was cut by 5 bases, the J end by 4 bases, with 14 bases between. The CDR3 spans 14 residues. Germline lookup yields CDR1 MDHEN and CDR2 SYDVKM. The CDR3 bases are TGTGCCAGCAGTCCAGATCAGGGTCCCACTGAAGCTTTCTTT. Its protein is CASSPDQGPTEAFF. The variable domain in full, with the rest retrieved from reference TRBV28 and TRBJ1-1, is DVKVTQSSRYLVKRTGEKVFLECVQDMDHENMFWYRQDPGLGLRLIYFSYDVKMKEKGDIPEGYSVSREKKERFSLILESASTNQTSMYLCASSPDQGPTEAFFGQGTRLTVV.

This chain links TRBV11-2 with TRBJ2-3; D is perhaps TRBD2 (6 bases). There are 19 residues in the CDR3. Looked up from germline, CDR1 is SGHAT and CDR2 is FQNNGV. V lost 3 bases to trimming and J lost 3 bases, with 25 bases between them. This CDR3 is CASSFRFGGRSAMTDTQYF. CDR3 sequence (DNA): TGTGCCAGCAGCTTCCGGTTTGGAGGGAGATCCGCGATGACAGATACGCAGTATTTT.

The chain joins TRBV7-8 to TRBJ2-5, with a possible D match to TRBD2 (7 bases). This CDR3 spans 12 amino acids. Germline V lookup: CDR1 SGHVS, CDR2 FQNEAQ. V was clipped by 6 bases and J by 5 bases, with 10 bases between them. The CDR3 DNA reads TGTGCCAGCAGAAGGGGGGGGGAGACCCAGTACTTC. This codes for CASRRGGETQYF.

The sample holds a few counts of this clonotype. This chain joins TRBV11-2 and TRBJ2-7; the D is unclear. The CDR3 spans 13 residues. The germline CDR1 and CDR2 sequences are SGHAT and FQNNGV. V dropped 2 bases and J dropped 5 bases, with 10 bases sitting between them. CDR3 coding DNA: TGTGCCAGCAGCTTACTTCGGCCTAACGAGCAGTACTTC. This encodes CASSLLRPNEQYF.

The rearrangement joins TRBV20-1 to TRBJ2-2; D ambiguous. This CDR3 is 14 amino acids long. Germline values: CDR1 DFQATT, CDR2 SNEGSKA (reference sequence). V lost 3 bases to trimming and J lost 6 bases, with 14 bases between them. The CDR3 bases are TGCAGTGCTAGTGTCCGAGGTCGTCCCGGGGAGCTGTTTTTT. This codes for CSASVRGRPGELFF.

This clonotype occurred many times. The J gene is TRBJ2-4, the V gene TRBV3-1; 7 positions agree with TRBD2. The J segment lost 2 bases and the V segment lost 3 bases, leaving 4 bases of the junction unmatched. This CDR3 spans 15 amino acids. Per germline, CDR1 LGHDT and CDR2 YNNKEL (reference sequence). The CDR3 DNA reads as TGTGCCAGCAGCCAGGAGACTAGCACCAAAAACATTCAGTACTTC. Protein: CASSQETSTKNIQYF.

This clonotype has at least ten counts. The rearrangement joins TRBV23-1 to TRBJ2-3, with a weak D call TRBD2 (6 bases). TRBV23-1 is flagged as an ORF with uncertain function. The CDR3 is 18 amino acids. V dropped 4 bases and J dropped 2 bases, with 22 bases sitting between them. The CDR3 DNA reads TGCGCCAGCAGTCTTCCGAGGGAGGATCTGAAGAACACAGATACGCAGTATTTT. Its translation: CASSLPREDLKNTDTQYF.

The sample holds many counts of this clonotype. The chain uses TRBV20-1 and TRBJ2-7; D is undetermined. V lost 5 bases and J 2 bases, leaving 16 bases between the germline ends. This CDR3 is built from 14 residues. Germline V gene data show CDR1 as DFQATT and CDR2 as SNEGSKA (reference sequence). The DNA of the CDR3 is TGCAGTGCTCGTCTGTTGGGTTCCACCTACGAGCAGTACTTC. Protein sequence: CSARLLGSTYEQYF.

Turning to this clonotype: A much larger clone lies a single base off, so this may be a read error. The DNA for the CDR3 is TGTGCCAGCAGCTTACAGGCTGCCTACGAGCAGTACTTC. As protein: CASSLQAAYEQYF. The V and J genes are TRBV7-8 and TRBJ2-7, with unresolved D. The ends were cut back, 2 bases at V and 2 bases at J, with 7 bases in the middle. CDR3 length: 13 residues. Germline V gives CDR1 SGHVS, CDR2 FQNEAQ.

This chain connects TRBV21-1 to TRBJ1-1. TRBV21-1 is an annotated pseudogene. The length of the CDR3 is 14 residues. The CDR3 sequence: CAIPRRTAGAEAFF. For the CDR3, the DNA is TGTGCCATCCCGCGGCGGACCGCTGGGGCTGAAGCTTTCTTT.